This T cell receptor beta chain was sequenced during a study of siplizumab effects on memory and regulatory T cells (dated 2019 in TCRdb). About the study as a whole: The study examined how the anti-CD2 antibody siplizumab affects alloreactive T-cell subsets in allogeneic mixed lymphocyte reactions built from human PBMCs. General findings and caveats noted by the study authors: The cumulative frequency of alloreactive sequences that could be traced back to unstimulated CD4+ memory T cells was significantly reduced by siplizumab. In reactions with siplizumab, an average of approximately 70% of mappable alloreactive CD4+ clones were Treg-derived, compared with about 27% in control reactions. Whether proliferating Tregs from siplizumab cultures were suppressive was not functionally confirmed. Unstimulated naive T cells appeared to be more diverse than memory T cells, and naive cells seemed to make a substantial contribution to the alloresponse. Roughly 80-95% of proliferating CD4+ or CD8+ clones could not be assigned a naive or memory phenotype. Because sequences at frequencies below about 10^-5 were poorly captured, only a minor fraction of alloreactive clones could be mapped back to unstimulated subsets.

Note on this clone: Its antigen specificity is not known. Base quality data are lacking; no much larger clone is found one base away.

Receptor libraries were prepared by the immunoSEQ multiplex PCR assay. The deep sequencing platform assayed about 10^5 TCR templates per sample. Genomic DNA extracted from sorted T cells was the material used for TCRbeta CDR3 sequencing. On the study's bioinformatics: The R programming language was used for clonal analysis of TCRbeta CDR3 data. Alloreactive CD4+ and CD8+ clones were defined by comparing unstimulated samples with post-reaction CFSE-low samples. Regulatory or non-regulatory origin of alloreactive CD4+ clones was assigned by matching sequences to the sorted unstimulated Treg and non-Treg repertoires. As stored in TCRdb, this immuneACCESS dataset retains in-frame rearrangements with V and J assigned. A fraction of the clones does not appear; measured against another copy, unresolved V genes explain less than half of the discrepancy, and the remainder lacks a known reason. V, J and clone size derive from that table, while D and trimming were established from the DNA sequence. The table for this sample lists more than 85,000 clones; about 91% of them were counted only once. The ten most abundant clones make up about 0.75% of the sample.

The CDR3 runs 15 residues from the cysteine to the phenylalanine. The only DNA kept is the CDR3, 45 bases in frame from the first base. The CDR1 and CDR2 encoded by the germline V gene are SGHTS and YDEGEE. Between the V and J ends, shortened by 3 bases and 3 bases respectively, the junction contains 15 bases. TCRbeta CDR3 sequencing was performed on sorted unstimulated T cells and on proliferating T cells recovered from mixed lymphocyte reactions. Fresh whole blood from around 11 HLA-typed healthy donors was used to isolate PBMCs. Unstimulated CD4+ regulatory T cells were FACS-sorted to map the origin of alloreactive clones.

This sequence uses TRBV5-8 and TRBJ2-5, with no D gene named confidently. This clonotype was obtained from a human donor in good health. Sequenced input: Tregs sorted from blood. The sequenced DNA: TGTGCCAGCAGCTCTGGCCATTTGGGGAAAGAGACCCAGTACTTC. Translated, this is CASSSGHLGKETQYF.